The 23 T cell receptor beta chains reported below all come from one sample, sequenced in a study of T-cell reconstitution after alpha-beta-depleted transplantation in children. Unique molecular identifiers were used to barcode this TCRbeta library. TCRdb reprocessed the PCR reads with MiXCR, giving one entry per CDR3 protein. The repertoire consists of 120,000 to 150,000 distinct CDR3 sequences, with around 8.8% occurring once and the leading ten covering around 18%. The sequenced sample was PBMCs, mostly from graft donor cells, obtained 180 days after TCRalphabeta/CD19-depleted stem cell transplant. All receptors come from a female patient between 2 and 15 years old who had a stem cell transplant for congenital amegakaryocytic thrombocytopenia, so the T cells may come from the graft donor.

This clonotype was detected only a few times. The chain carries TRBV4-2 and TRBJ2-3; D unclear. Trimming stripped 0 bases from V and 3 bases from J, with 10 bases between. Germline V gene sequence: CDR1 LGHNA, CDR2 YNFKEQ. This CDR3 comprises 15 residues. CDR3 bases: TGTGCCAGCAGCCAAGATTTAAGTGGTACAGATACGCAGTATTTT. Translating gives CASSQDLSGTDTQYF.

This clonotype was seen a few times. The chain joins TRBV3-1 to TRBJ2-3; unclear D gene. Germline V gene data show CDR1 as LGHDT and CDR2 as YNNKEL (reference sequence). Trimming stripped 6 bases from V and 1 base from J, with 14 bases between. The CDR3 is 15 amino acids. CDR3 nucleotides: TGTGCCAGCAGTCCCGTAATTGGAGGCACAGATACGCAGTATTTT. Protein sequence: CASSPVIGGTDTQYF.

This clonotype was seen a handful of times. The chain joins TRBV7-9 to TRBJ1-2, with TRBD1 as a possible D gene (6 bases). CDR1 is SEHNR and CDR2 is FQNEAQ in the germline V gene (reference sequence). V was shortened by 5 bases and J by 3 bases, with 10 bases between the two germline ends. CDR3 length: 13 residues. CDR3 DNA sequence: TGTGCCAGCAGCGCGGACAGCTACTATGGCTACACCTTC. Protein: CASSADSYYGYTF.

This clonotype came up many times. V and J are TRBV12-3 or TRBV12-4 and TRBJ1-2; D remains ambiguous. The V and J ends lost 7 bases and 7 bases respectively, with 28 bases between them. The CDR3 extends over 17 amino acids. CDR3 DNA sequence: TGTGCCAGCACCCATTTATTTTCCGGAATAGGGAATGTTGGCTACACCTTC. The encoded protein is CASTHLFSGIGNVGYTF.

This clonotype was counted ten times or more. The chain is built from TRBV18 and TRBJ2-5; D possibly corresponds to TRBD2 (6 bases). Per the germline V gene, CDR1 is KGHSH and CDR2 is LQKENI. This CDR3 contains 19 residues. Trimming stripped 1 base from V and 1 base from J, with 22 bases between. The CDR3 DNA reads TGTGCCAGCTCACCACGAATGTGGGCCCTTAGCGGATCCCAAGAGACCCAGTACTTC. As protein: CASSPRMWALSGSQETQYF.

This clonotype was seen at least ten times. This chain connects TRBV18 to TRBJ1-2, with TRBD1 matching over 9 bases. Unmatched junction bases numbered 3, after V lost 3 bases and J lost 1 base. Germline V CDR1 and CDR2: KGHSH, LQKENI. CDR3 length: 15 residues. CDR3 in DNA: TGTGCCAGCTCACCGGACAGGGGCAATAACTATGGCTACACCTTC. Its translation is CASSPDRGNNYGYTF.

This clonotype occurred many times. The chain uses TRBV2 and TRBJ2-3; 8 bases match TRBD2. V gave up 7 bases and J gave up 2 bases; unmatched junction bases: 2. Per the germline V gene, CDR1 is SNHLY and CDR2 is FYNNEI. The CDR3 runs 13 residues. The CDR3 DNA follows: TGTGCCAGCACTAGCGGGTACACAGATACGCAGTATTTT. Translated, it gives CASTSGYTDTQYF.

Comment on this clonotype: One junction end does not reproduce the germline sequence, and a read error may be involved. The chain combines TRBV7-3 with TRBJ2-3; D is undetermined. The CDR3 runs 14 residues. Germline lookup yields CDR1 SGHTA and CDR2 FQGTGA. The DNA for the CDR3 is TGTGCCAGCAGCTTAATGGGGAACACAGCTACGCAGTATTTT. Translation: CASSLMGNTATQYF.

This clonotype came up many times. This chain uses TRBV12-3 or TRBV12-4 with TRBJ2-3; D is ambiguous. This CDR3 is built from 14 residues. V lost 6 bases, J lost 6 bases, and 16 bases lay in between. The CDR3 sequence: CASSQGPPKDTQYF. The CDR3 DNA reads TGTGCCAGCAGCCAAGGCCCCCCAAAGGATACGCAGTATTTT.

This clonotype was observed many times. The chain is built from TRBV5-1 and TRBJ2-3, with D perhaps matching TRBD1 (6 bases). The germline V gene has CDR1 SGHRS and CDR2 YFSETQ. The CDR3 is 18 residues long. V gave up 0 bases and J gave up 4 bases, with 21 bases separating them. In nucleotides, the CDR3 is TGCGCCAGCAGCTTGGCCTTTCGGACAGACGACTTGGCAGATACGCAGTATTTT. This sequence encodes CASSLAFRTDDLADTQYF.

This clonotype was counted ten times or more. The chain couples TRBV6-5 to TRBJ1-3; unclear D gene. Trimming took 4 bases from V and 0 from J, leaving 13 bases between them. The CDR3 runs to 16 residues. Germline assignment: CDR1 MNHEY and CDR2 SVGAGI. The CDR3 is CASSSLDPTSGNTIYF. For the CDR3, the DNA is TGTGCCAGCAGTTCCTTGGACCCCACCTCTGGAAACACCATATATTTT.

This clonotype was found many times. The CDR3 protein is CSARARGYEQFF. CDR3 nucleotide sequence: TGCAGTGCTAGAGCCCGCGGCTATGAGCAGTTCTTC. This sequence joins TRBV20-1 and TRBJ2-1; no clear D. Trimming pared 1 base from V and 8 bases from J, leaving 9 bases between. From germline, CDR1 is DFQATT and CDR2 SNEGSKA (reference sequence). CDR3 length equals 12 residues.

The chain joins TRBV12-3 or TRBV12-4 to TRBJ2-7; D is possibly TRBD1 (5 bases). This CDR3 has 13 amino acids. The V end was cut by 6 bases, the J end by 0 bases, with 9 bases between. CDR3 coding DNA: TGTGCCAGCAGGCAGGGCAACTCCTACGAGCAGTACTTC. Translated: CASRQGNSYEQYF.

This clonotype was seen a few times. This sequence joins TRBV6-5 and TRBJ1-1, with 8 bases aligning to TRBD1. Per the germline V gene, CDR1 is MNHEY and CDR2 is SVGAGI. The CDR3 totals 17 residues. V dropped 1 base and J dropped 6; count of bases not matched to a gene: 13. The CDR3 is CASSYFARGRRFSEAFF. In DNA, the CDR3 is TGTGCCAGCAGTTACTTTGCCAGGGGGCGGAGGTTCTCTGAAGCTTTCTTT.

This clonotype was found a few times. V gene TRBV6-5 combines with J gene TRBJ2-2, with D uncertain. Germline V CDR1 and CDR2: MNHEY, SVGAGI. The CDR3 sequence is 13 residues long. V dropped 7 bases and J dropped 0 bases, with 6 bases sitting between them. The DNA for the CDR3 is TGTGCCAGCAAGAACGCGAACACCGGGGAGCTGTTTTTT. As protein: CASKNANTGELFF.

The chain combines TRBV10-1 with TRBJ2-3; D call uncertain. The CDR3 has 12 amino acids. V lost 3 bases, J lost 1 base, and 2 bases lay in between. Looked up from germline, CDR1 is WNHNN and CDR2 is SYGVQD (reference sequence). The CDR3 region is CASSDRTDTQYF. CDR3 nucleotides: TGCGCCAGCAGTGACCGCACAGATACGCAGTATTTT.

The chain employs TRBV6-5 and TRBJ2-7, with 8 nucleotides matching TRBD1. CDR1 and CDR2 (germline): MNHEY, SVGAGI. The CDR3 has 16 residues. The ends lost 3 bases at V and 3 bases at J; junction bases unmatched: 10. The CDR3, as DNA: TGTGCCAGCAGTTATCTCCCCGGACAGGGAATCTACGAGCAGTACTTC. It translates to CASSYLPGQGIYEQYF.

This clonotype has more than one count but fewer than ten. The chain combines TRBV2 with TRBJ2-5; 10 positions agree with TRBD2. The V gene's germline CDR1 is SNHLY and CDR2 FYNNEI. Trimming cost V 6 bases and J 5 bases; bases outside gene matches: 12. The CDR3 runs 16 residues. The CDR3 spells CASRLGLAAIGETQYF. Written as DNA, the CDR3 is TGTGCCAGCAGGCTCGGACTAGCGGCCATCGGGGAGACCCAGTACTTC.

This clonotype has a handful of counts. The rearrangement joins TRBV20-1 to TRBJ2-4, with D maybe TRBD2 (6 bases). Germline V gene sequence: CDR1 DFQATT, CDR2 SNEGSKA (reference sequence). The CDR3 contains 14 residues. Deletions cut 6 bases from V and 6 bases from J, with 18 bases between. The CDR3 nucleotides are TGCAGTGCCACTCCCGCGGGAACCGGAAACATTCAGTACTTC. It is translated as CSATPAGTGNIQYF.

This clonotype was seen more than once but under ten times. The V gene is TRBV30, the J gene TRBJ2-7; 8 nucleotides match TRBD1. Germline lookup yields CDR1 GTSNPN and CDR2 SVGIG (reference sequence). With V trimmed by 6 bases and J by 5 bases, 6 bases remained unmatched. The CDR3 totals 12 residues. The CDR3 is CACRTGINEQYF. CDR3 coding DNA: TGTGCCTGCCGGACAGGGATCAACGAGCAGTACTTC.

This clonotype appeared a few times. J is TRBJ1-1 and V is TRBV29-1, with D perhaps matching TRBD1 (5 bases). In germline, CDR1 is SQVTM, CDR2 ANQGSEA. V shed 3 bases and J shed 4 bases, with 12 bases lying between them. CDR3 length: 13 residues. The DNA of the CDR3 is TGCAGCGTTGAGTCAGGGCGTCCCACTGAAGCTTTCTTT. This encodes CSVESGRPTEAFF. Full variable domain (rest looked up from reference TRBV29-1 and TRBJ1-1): SAVISQKPSRDICQRGTSLTIQCQVDSQVTMMFWYRQQPGQSLTLIATANQGSEATYESGFVIDKFPISRPNLTFSTLTVSNMSPEDSSIYLCSVESGRPTEAFFGQGTRLTVV.

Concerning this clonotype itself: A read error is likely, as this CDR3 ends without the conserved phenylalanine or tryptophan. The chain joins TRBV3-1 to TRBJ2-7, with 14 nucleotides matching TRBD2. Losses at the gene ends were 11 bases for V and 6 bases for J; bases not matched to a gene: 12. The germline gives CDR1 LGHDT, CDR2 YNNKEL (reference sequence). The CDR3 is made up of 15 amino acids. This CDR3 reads CACCQTSGRAREQYY. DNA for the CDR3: TGTGCCTGCTGCCAGACTAGCGGGAGGGCACGCGAGCAGTACTAC.

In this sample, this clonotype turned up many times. CDR3 loop: CASSPQRDGQKLFF. DNA for the CDR3: TGTGCCAGCTCACCCCAACGGGACGGGCAAAAACTGTTTTTT. The chain uses TRBV18 and TRBJ1-4, with TRBD1 as a possible D gene (5 bases). The CDR3 consists of 14 residues. Trimming took off 3 bases at V and 9 bases at J, with 14 bases between the two ends. In germline, CDR1 is KGHSH, CDR2 LQKENI.